The 29 T cell receptor beta chains listed next were all sequenced from one sample in a study of T cells in Graves' hyperthyroidism and ophthalmopathy. Authors of the study amplified TCR beta CDR3 regions from RNA transcripts. During a first-round RT-PCR of the TCR CDR3, the HTBI primer set was used. TCRdb reprocessed the multiplex PCR reads with MiXCR, giving one entry per CDR3 protein. The data show roughly 240,000 distinct CDR3 sequences, approximately 23% seen once. The sequenced sample consisted of blood. These receptors were taken from a woman aged 40 to 50 with Graves' ophthalmopathy.

The J gene is TRBJ1-5, the V gene TRBV20-1, with TRBD1 matching 7 bases. V lost 1 base and J lost 0; bases outside the gene matches: 6. CDR3 size: 16 residues. CDR1 and CDR2 from the germline V gene are DFQATT and SNEGSKA (reference sequence). CDR3 region: CSARALRGTSNQPQHF. The CDR3 bases are TGCAGTGCTAGAGCCCTCAGGGGGACTAGCAATCAGCCCCAGCATTTT.

There are a few counts of this clonotype. This rearrangement joins TRBV12-5 to TRBJ1-2; 9 nucleotides match TRBD1. This CDR3 region has 19 residues. With V trimmed by 0 bases and J by 0 bases, 11 bases remained unmatched. Germline CDR1 and CDR2: LGHNT and FRNRAP. CDR3 in amino acids: CASGLVLGQGQYANYGYTF. CDR3 nucleotide sequence: TGTGCTAGTGGTTTGGTACTGGGACAGGGCCAATACGCTAACTATGGCTACACCTTC.

Only a few counts were recorded for this clonotype. This rearrangement joins TRBV4-2 to TRBJ2-7, with 10 bases aligning to TRBD2. J was trimmed by 5 bases and V by 8 bases; bases with no gene match: 12. This CDR3 is 15 amino acids long. Per the germline V gene, CDR1 is LGHNA and CDR2 is YNFKEQ. CDR3 in DNA: TGTGCCAGCCAGAGTTGGCTAGCGGGAGAGGACGAGCAGTACTTC. Translation gives CASQSWLAGEDEQYF.

The chain couples TRBV30 to TRBJ2-7; 8 nucleotides match TRBD1. This CDR3 comprises 13 residues. CDR1 and CDR2 (germline): GTSNPN, SVGIG (reference sequence). V lost 3 bases to trimming and J lost 1 base; unmatched junction nucleotides: 2. CDR3 in amino acids: CAWRGDRSYEQYF. The CDR3 DNA reads as TGTGCCTGGAGAGGGGACAGGTCCTACGAGCAGTACTTC.

Ten or more counts support this clonotype. This chain uses TRBV12-3 or TRBV12-4 with TRBJ2-7; D is unresolved. The V gene lost 3 bases and the J gene lost 2 bases, with 11 bases spanning the gap. The CDR3 has 14 amino acids. Here the CDR3 reads CASSLNQNPYEQYF. Written as DNA, the CDR3 is TGTGCCAGCAGTTTGAACCAAAACCCCTACGAGCAGTACTTC.

This clonotype has a count of ten or more. This sequence joins TRBV7-9 and TRBJ2-2; D unresolved. The V gene lost 2 bases and the J gene lost 0 bases, with 4 bases spanning the gap. The CDR3 is 14 residues long. Looked up from germline, CDR1 is SEHNR and CDR2 is FQNEAQ (reference sequence). The CDR3 loop reads CASSLQTNTGELFF. The CDR3 DNA follows: TGTGCCAGCAGCTTACAGACGAACACCGGGGAGCTGTTTTTT.

The chain has TRBV20-1 and TRBJ2-4; possible D gene TRBD1, 6 bases. The CDR3 contains 12 residues. Trimming removed 2 bases from V and 7 bases from J, with 9 bases in between. The V gene's germline CDR1 is DFQATT and CDR2 SNEGSKA (reference sequence). CDR3 coding DNA: TGCAGTGCTAGACAGGGGATGAACATTCAGTACTTC. Protein product: CSARQGMNIQYF.

This rearrangement joins TRBV11-2 to TRBJ1-3, with 8 bases aligning to TRBD1. Germline V gene lookup returns CDR1 SGHAT and CDR2 FQNNGV. The junction had 11 bases not matched to a gene; V was cut back by 3 bases and J by 10 bases. The CDR3 totals 15 residues. The CDR3 nucleotides are TGTGCCAGCAGCTTCGATACCAGGGGGCGTAGGACCATATATTTT. It translates to CASSFDTRGRRTIYF.

In the case of this clonotype: A much more abundant neighbour one base away suggests this may be a read error. This CDR3 reads CSARGTGGECEQYF. CDR3 sequence (DNA): TGCAGTGCTAGAGGGACAGGGGGCGAATGCGAGCAGTACTTC. The chain recombines TRBV20-1 with TRBJ2-7; TRBD1 agrees at 11 bases. The CDR3 has 14 amino acids. Losses at the gene ends were 1 base for V and 6 bases for J; bases not matched to a gene: 5. The V gene's germline CDR1 is DFQATT and CDR2 SNEGSKA (reference sequence).

The chain couples TRBV2 to TRBJ2-2, with 7 bases aligning to TRBD2. The trim removed 8 bases at V and 3 bases at J, leaving 6 bases unmatched. CDR1 is SNHLY, CDR2 FYNNEI, per germline. The CDR3 sequence is 14 residues long. CDR3 nucleotide sequence: TGTGCCAGCGATGGGGAGGGACACACCGGGGAGCTGTTTTTT. Encoded protein: CASDGEGHTGELFF.

Points on this clonotype: Compared with germline, one end of the junction differs, possibly owing to a read error. The rearrangement joins TRBV28 to TRBJ1-2; D is ambiguous. Germline V lookup: CDR1 MDHEN, CDR2 SYDVKM. The CDR3 is 14 amino acids. CDR3 DNA: TGTGCCAGCAGTTTGATAGAAACTAACTATGGCTACATCTTC. It yields the protein CASSLIETNYGYIF.

Many counts were recorded for this clonotype. The chain links TRBV7-3 to TRBJ2-5; perhaps TRBD1 as D (5 bases). Trimming left V 3 bases short and J 1 base short, with 33 bases between. Germline CDR1 is SGHTA and CDR2 is FQGTGA. CDR3 length: 22 residues. For the CDR3, the DNA is TGTGCCAGCAGCTTTCATTCCGGGTGGCAGGGTGTTTTACGGCAAATCCAAGAGACCCAGTACTTC. Translating it yields CASSFHSGWQGVLRQIQETQYF. The full variable domain, in which reference TRBV7-3 and TRBJ2-5 provide the parts outside the CDR3, is GAGVSQTPSNKVTEKGKYVELRCDPISGHTALYWYRQSLGQGPEFLIYFQGTGAADDSGLPNDRFFAVRPEGSVSTLKIQRTERGDSAVYLCASSFHSGWQGVLRQIQETQYFGPGTRLLVL.

This clonotype was observed many times. V and J are TRBV7-6 and TRBJ2-7; weak D call: TRBD1 (6 bases). The V and J ends lost 4 bases and 5 bases respectively, with 27 bases between them. The CDR3 consists of 18 residues. Germline CDR1 reads SGHVS; CDR2 reads FNYEAQ. The CDR3 coding sequence is TGTGCCAGCAGCTCCCCCACTGGTCGTTTAAGGGGGAGTAACGAGCAGTACTTC. Residues: CASSSPTGRLRGSNEQYF.

The genes are TRBV6-5 and TRBJ2-5; 7 bases agree with TRBD2. This CDR3 spans 16 amino acids. Germline assignment: CDR1 MNHEY and CDR2 SVGAGI. With 0 bases clipped from V and 5 bases from J, the junction kept 9 bases outside the gene matches. This CDR3 reads CASSYSSSGVGETQYF. The CDR3 coding sequence is TGTGCCAGCAGTTACTCTTCGAGCGGGGTGGGTGAGACCCAGTACTTC.

This clonotype has at least ten counts. The V call is TRBV7-2, the J call TRBJ1-1; D not certain. CDR1 is SGHTA and CDR2 is FQGNSA in the germline V gene. V dropped 5 bases and J dropped 3 bases, with 10 bases sitting between them. The CDR3 contains 13 residues. Written as DNA, the CDR3 is TGTGCCAGCAGCCTAAACCGGGACACTGAAGCTTTCTTT. As protein: CASSLNRDTEAFF.

This clonotype was detected a few times. Germline is not matched at one junction end, which may reflect a read error. V is TRBV20-1 and J is TRBJ2-7; D possibly corresponds to TRBD2 (5 bases). The CDR3 is made up of 14 amino acids. CDR1 is DFQATT and CDR2 is SNEGSKA in the germline V gene (reference sequence). CDR3 in DNA: TGCGGTGCTAGAGATACCGAGGGCCCCTACGAGCAGTACTTC. Amino acids: CGARDTEGPYEQYF.

This clonotype was seen at least ten times. This chain uses TRBV5-1 with TRBJ1-1, with 7 nucleotides matching TRBD1. The length of the CDR3 is 15 residues. With 0 bases clipped from V and 1 base from J, the junction kept 3 bases outside the gene matches. Germline V gives CDR1 SGHRS, CDR2 YFSETQ. Written as DNA, the CDR3 is TGCGCCAGCAGCTTGGAGGGACAGAGGAACACTGAAGCTTTCTTT. The encoded protein is CASSLEGQRNTEAFF.

The chain carries TRBV6-1 and TRBJ2-5; 7 nucleotides match TRBD2. V dropped 3 bases and J dropped 6; count of bases not matched to a gene: 1. The CDR3 is made up of 12 amino acids. CDR1 is MNHNS and CDR2 is SASEGT in the germline V gene. CDR3 in amino acids: CASSETSKTQYF. CDR3 DNA sequence: TGTGCCAGCAGTGAGACTAGCAAGACCCAGTACTTC.

This chain links TRBV28 with TRBJ2-2; no clear D gene. The CDR3 is made up of 13 amino acids. Germline CDR1 and CDR2: MDHEN and SYDVKM. Trimming left V 3 bases short and J 7 bases short, with 9 bases between. As DNA, the CDR3 is TGTGCCAGCAGTTTGCCCGTTGGCGGGGAGCTGTTTTTT. Protein: CASSLPVGGELFF.

This clonotype was seen many times. J is TRBJ2-7 and V is TRBV4-2; D is perhaps TRBD2 (5 bases). CDR3 size: 14 residues. V was pared by 1 base and J by 1 base, with 8 bases between. Germline CDR1 LGHNA, CDR2 YNFKEQ. This CDR3 is CASSQGSGSYEQYF. CDR3 nucleotides: TGTGCCAGCAGCCAAGGGAGCGGTTCCTACGAGCAGTACTTC.

This clonotype was detected many times. This chain uses TRBV12-3 or TRBV12-4 with TRBJ2-6, with D hard to call. This CDR3 contains 18 residues. The V and J ends lost 3 bases and 0 bases respectively, with 15 bases between them. CDR3 sequence reads: CASSFLSEVFSGANVLTF. CDR3 coding DNA: TGTGCCAGCAGTTTTCTGTCTGAAGTATTCTCTGGGGCCAACGTCCTGACTTTC.

This clonotype was detected ten times or more. The chain uses TRBV7-2 and TRBJ2-4, with D tentatively TRBD1 or TRBD2 (5 bases each). Germline V gene lookup returns CDR1 SGHTA and CDR2 FQGNSA. This CDR3 has 14 residues. V lost 2 bases to trimming and J lost 4 bases, with 9 bases between them. CDR3 amino acids: CASSLRDQKNIQYF. The CDR3 DNA is TGTGCCAGCAGCTTACGGGACCAGAAAAACATTCAGTACTTC.

This clonotype was counted at least ten times. The V call is TRBV6-1, the J call TRBJ1-3; D is ambiguous. Germline lookup yields CDR1 MNHNS and CDR2 SASEGT. The ends were cut back, 6 bases at V and 4 bases at J, with 16 bases in the middle. There are 15 residues in the CDR3. The CDR3 DNA reads as TGTGCCAGCAGCCTAGGTTACCCGACGGGAAACACCATATATTTT. Its protein product is CASSLGYPTGNTIYF.

This clonotype was seen many times. CDR3 in amino acids: CATSVAEGTGELFF. The CDR3 nucleotides read TGTGCCACCTCGGTAGCGGAGGGGACCGGGGAGCTGTTTTTT. The chain joins TRBV27 to TRBJ2-2, with a tentative D call TRBD2 (6 bases). CDR3 size: 14 residues. V was clipped by 10 bases and J by 5 bases, with 17 bases between them. The germline V gene has CDR1 MNHEY and CDR2 SMNVEV (reference sequence).

This clonotype was recorded many times. The rearrangement uses TRBV20-1 and TRBJ1-5; D is unclear. The CDR3 spans 15 residues. Germline V gives CDR1 DFQATT, CDR2 SNEGSKA (reference sequence). Trimming removed 5 bases at V and 2 bases at J, with 16 bases between. The CDR3 sequence: CSAQDQEDGNQPQHF. The CDR3, as DNA: TGCAGTGCTCAGGACCAGGAAGATGGCAATCAGCCCCAGCATTTT.

V is TRBV12-3 or TRBV12-4 and J is TRBJ1-5; TRBD1 is a possible D gene (6 bases). The CDR3 extends over 12 amino acids. Trimming pared 8 bases from V and 6 bases from J, leaving 11 bases between. DNA of the CDR3: TGTGCCAGCGGGGGCACGGTTCAGCCCCAGCATTTT. It yields the protein CASGGTVQPQHF.

This clonotype was seen at least ten times. The rearrangement joins TRBV4-1 to TRBJ2-7; D tentatively reads TRBD1 or TRBD2 (5 bases each). The CDR3 is made up of 17 amino acids. Per the germline V gene, CDR1 is MGHRA and CDR2 is YSYEKL. Trimming shortened V by 3 bases and J by 7 bases, and 25 bases separated the two germline ends. Here the CDR3 DNA reads TGCGCCAGCAGCCATAGTCTCTTCCGAGGGACGGGCCTTGAGCAGTACTTC. Protein product: CASSHSLFRGTGLEQYF.

Notes on this clonotype: Relative to the germline gene, one junction end is altered; a read error may explain this. The CDR3 sequence: CASSLGPGSGYTF. In DNA form, the CDR3 reads TGTGCTAGCAGCTTAGGGCCAGGGTCTGGCTACACCTTC. This rearrangement joins TRBV7-7 to TRBJ1-2, with D possibly being TRBD1 (5 bases). Per the germline V gene, CDR1 is SSHAT and CDR2 is FNYEAQ (reference sequence). This CDR3 is 13 amino acids long.

This clonotype was picked up a small number of times. V is TRBV10-3 and J is TRBJ2-3; 8 bases are shared with TRBD2. The CDR3 length is 16 residues. J gave up 0 bases and V 6 bases, and 8 bases lay outside the gene matches. Germline V gene lookup returns CDR1 ENHRY and CDR2 SYGVKD. In DNA, the CDR3 is TGTGCCATCAGCCCGACTAGCGCCCGAAGCACAGATACGCAGTATTTT. This encodes CAISPTSARSTDTQYF.